The 13 T cell receptor beta chains below come from one sample, sequenced in a study of cytomegalovirus exposure and HLA in healthy donors. Generated by immunoSEQ multiplex PCR, the TCRdb table keeps only in-frame clones and is missing some. The sample records tens of thousands of clones, roughly 94% being singletons. Sample: PBMCs. The receptor source for this set is a woman aged 18-35 years in good health and CMV-seronegative.

The chain carries TRBV30 and TRBJ1-5, with D maybe TRBD1 (6 bases). The germline V and J ends were trimmed by 2 bases and 2 bases, with 10 bases remaining between them. CDR3 length: 14 amino acids. Germline V gene data show CDR1 as GTSNPN and CDR2 as SVGIG (reference sequence). CDR3 DNA: TGTGCCTGGAGTCGGTACAGGGGCAATCAGCCCCAGCATTTT. It specifies CAWSRYRGNQPQHF.

This sequence joins TRBV29-1 and TRBJ2-1; perhaps TRBD1 as D (5 bases). The CDR3 totals 13 residues. In germline, CDR1 is SQVTM, CDR2 ANQGSEA. V lost 5 bases and J lost 2, with 10 bases in between. The CDR3 coding sequence is TGCAGCGTTTTCAGGGCGGCCTACAATGAGCAGTTCTTC. The encoded protein is CSVFRAAYNEQFF.

The chain employs TRBV28 and TRBJ1-2; a weak D match, TRBD1 (6 bases). Trimming stripped 5 bases from V and 4 bases from J, with 20 bases between. The CDR3 sequence is 16 residues long. Germline CDR1 reads MDHEN; CDR2 reads SYDVKM. The CDR3 nucleotides are TGTGCCAGCAGTCCCCCGGGGATGGGGGCCCTCTATGGCTACACCTTC. Translating it yields CASSPPGMGALYGYTF.

This clone was observed a single time. The chain employs TRBV4-3 and TRBJ2-1; TRBD2 matches 13 bases. Germline CDR1 LGHNA, CDR2 YSLEER. V was pared by 4 bases and J by 7 bases, with 4 bases of the junction left unmatched. CDR3 size: 15 residues. The CDR3 bases are TGCGCCAGCAGCCCACTAGCGGGAGGGGAAAATGAGCAGTTCTTC. Amino acid sequence: CASSPLAGGENEQFF.

The rearrangement uses TRBV2 and TRBJ1-5; a weak D match, TRBD1 (5 bases). CDR1 SNHLY and CDR2 FYNNEI come from the germline V gene. V was pared by 4 bases and J by 2 bases, with 9 bases between. This CDR3 contains 14 residues. The CDR3 sequence is CASSVEGGNQPQHF. The CDR3 nucleotides read TGTGCCAGCAGTGTCGAAGGGGGCAATCAGCCCCAGCATTTT.

This clone was found once. V and J are TRBV5-1 and TRBJ1-1, with D hard to call. This CDR3 spans 13 amino acids. Between the trimmed V and J ends, which lost 4 bases and 3 bases, there was a span of 10 bases. From germline, CDR1 is SGHRS and CDR2 YFSETQ. The CDR3: CASSVLGDTEAFF. CDR3 bases: TGCGCCAGCAGCGTGCTCGGGGACACTGAAGCTTTCTTT.

V is TRBV2 and J is TRBJ2-7; D not resolved. The CDR3 has 11 amino acids. Germline V gene data show CDR1 as SNHLY and CDR2 as FYNNEI. Deletions cut 3 bases from V and 8 bases from J, with 8 bases between. The CDR3 protein is CASSDWSKQYF. In nucleotides, the CDR3 is TGTGCCAGCAGTGATTGGAGCAAGCAGTACTTC.

This chain joins TRBV5-1 and TRBJ2-5, with D hard to call. V shed 5 bases and J shed 4 bases, with 18 bases lying between them. The CDR3 has 15 amino acids. Germline-derived CDR1 and CDR2 are SGHRS and YFSETQ. CDR3 loop: CASSIDLSLGETQYF. CDR3 in DNA: TGCGCCAGCAGTATAGATTTGTCCCTAGGAGAGACCCAGTACTTC.

J is TRBJ2-5 and V is TRBV28, with 13 bases identical to TRBD2. The ends lost 7 bases at V and 1 base at J; junction bases unmatched: 12. The germline CDR1 and CDR2 sequences are MDHEN and SYDVKM. The CDR3 is made up of 18 amino acids. The CDR3 coding sequence is TGTGCCAGCACCTCCGGACTAGCGGGAGTGCCAGGCCAAGAGACCCAGTACTTC. Translating it yields CASTSGLAGVPGQETQYF.

The V and J genes are TRBV14 and TRBJ2-7; 9 nucleotides match TRBD1. Germline V lookup: CDR1 SGHDN, CDR2 FVKESK. V shed 5 bases, J shed 5 bases, and the junction held 13 bases outside the gene matches. This CDR3 is built from 16 residues. CDR3 sequence: CASSSLPGQGRDEQYF. CDR3 sequence (DNA): TGTGCCAGCAGCTCACTCCCGGGACAGGGAAGGGACGAGCAGTACTTC.

This chain uses TRBV13 with TRBJ2-7, with 7 bases lining up with TRBD2. The CDR3 covers 15 residues. In germline, CDR1 is PRHDT, CDR2 FYEKMQ (reference sequence). V shed 5 bases, J shed 3 bases, and the junction held 10 bases outside the gene matches. The CDR3 sequence is CASSNPSAGNYEQYF. DNA of the CDR3: TGTGCCAGCAGCAATCCTTCAGCGGGGAACTACGAGCAGTACTTC.

This chain joins TRBV5-1 and TRBJ2-3; D may be TRBD1 (5 bases). V shed 4 bases and J shed 6 bases, with 21 bases lying between them. The length of the CDR3 is 16 residues. Germline-derived CDR1 and CDR2 are SGHRS and YFSETQ. The CDR3 sequence is CASSARLTGPGDTQYF. The CDR3 DNA reads TGCGCCAGCAGCGCGAGGCTAACCGGCCCAGGGGATACGCAGTATTTT.

This chain links TRBV7-9 with TRBJ2-1; 10 nucleotides match TRBD2. The junction had 9 bases not matched to a gene; V was cut back by 5 bases and J by 5 bases. CDR1 is SEHNR, CDR2 FQNEAQ, per germline (reference sequence). The length of the CDR3 is 16 residues. CDR3 amino acids: CASSTTSGVFDNEQFF. In DNA, the CDR3 is TGTGCCAGCAGCACAACTAGCGGGGTATTTGACAATGAGCAGTTCTTC.